The entry that follows covers one TCR beta chain sequence. What it binds is unknown. The sample is drawn from a study of CXCR3-negative and CXCR3-positive naive CD8 T cells. Findings and limits, study-wide: Expression of CXCR3 was partially reduced after cryopreservation, and fresh PBMCs were used in most assays. Naive cells positive for CXCR3 carried more hydrophobic TRB CDR3s than CXCR3-negative ones. CD5 surface expression was similar among naive subsets, and TCR strength was estimated by inference from TRB CDR3 properties. In both naive subsets diversity was comparably high, whereas memory CD8+ cells showed much lower diversity.

Each TRB cDNA library was prepared by 5' RACE (with UMI labels). No DNA is given; TCRdb re-called the 5' RACE reads and lists each CDR3 protein once. Its listing shows about 89,000 distinct CDR3 sequences. CDR1 SGHVS and CDR2 FNYEAQ come from the germline V gene. The CDR3 loop spans 17 amino acids. This receptor was obtained from a human donor in good health. Some clones in this sample may be carry-over from other donors' samples. This chain joins TRBV7-6 and TRBJ2-5; TCRdb names TRBD2, which stays unverified in the absence of DNA. Sequenced material: naive CXCR3+ CD8+ T cells from blood. Subset given: CD45RO-CCR7+CD27+CD95- naive CD8+ T cells expressing CXCR3 (TNR3+). The CDR3 loop reads CASSSYPIGRGQETQYF.